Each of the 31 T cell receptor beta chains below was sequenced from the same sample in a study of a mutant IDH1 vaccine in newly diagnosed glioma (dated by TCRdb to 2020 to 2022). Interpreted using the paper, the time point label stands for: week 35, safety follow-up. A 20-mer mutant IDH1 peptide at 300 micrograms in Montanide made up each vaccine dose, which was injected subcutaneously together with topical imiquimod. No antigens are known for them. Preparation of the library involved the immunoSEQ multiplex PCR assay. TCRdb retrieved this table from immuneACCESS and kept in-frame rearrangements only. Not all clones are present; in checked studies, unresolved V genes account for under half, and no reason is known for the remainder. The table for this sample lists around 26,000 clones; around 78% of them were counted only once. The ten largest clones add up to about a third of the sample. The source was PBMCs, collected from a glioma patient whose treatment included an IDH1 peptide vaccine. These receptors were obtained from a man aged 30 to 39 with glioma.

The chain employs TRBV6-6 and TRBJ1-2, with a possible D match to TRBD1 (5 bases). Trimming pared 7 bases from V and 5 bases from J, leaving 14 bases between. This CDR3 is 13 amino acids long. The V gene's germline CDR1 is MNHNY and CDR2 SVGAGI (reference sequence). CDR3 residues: CASTPGQTYGYTF. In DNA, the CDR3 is TGTGCCAGCACCCCGGGGCAGACGTATGGCTACACCTTC.

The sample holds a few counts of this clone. CDR3 nucleotides: TGTGCCAGCACCCACACTGAAGCTTTCTTT. Translating it yields CASTHTEAFF. The J gene is TRBJ1-1, the V gene TRBV6-1, with D uncertain. CDR3 length: 10 residues. CDR1 and CDR2 from the germline V gene are MNHNS and SASEGT. Trimming left V 7 bases short and J 3 bases short, with 3 bases between.

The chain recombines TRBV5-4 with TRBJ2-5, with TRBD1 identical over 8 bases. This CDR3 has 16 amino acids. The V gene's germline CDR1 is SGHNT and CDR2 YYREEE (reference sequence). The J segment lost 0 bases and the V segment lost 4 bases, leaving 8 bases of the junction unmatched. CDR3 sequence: CASSPTGGFDQETQYF. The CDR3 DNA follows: TGTGCCAGCAGCCCTACAGGGGGTTTCGACCAAGAGACCCAGTACTTC.

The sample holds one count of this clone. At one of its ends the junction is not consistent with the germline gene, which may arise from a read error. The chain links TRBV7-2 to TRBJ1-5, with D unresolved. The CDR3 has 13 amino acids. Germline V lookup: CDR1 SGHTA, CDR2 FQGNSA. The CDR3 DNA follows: TGTGCCAGCACCTTAGACGGTAATCAGCCCCAGCATTTT. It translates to CASTLDGNQPQHF.

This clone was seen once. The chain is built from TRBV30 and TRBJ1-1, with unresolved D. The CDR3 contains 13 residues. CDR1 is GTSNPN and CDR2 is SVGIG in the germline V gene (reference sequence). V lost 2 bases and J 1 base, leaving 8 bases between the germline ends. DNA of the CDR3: TGTGCCTGGAGTAAGGACTGGAACACTGAAGCTTTCTTT. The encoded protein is CAWSKDWNTEAFF.

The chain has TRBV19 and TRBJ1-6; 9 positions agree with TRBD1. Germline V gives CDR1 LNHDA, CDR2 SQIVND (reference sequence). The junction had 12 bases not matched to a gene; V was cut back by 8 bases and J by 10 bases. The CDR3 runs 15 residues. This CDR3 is CASLPRTGVRSPLHF. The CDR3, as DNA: TGTGCCAGTCTCCCCCGGACAGGGGTTCGGTCACCCCTCCACTTT.

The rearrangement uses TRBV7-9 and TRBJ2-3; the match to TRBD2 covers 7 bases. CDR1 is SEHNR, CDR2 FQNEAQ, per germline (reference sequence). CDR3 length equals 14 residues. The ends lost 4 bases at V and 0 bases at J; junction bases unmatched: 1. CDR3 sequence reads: CASSSAGSTDTQYF. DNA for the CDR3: TGTGCCAGCAGCTCAGCGGGAAGCACAGATACGCAGTATTTT.

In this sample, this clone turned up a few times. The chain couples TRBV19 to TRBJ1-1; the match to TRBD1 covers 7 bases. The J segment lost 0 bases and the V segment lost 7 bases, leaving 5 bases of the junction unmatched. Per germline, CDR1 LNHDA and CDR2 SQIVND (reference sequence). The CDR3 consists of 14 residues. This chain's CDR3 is CASTRTGMNTEAFF. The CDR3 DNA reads TGTGCCAGTACTAGGACAGGCATGAACACTGAAGCTTTCTTT.

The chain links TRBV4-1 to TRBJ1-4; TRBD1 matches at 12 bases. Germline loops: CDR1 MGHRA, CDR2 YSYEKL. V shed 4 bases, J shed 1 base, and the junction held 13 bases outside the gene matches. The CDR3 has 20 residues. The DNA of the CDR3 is TGCGCCAGCAGCCGGGACAGGGGGCTTCGGGAAAGGGAAACTAATGAAAAACTGTTTTTT. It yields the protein CASSRDRGLRERETNEKLFF.

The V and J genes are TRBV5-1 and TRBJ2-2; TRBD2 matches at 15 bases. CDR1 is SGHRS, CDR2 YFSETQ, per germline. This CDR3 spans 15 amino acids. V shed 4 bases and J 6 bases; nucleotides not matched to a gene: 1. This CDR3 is CASSGTSGRSGELFF. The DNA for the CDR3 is TGCGCCAGCAGCGGGACTAGCGGGAGGTCCGGGGAGCTGTTTTTT.

CDR3 coding DNA: TGTGCCAGCAGCCCAAGGTCGAGCGGTTCGAACACCGGGGAGCTGTTTTTT. Translated, it gives CASSPRSSGSNTGELFF. The chain couples TRBV7-8 to TRBJ2-2, with a weak D call TRBD2 (5 bases). Per germline, CDR1 SGHVS and CDR2 FQNEAQ. V was cut by 5 bases and J by 0 bases, with 16 bases left in between. There are 17 residues in the CDR3.

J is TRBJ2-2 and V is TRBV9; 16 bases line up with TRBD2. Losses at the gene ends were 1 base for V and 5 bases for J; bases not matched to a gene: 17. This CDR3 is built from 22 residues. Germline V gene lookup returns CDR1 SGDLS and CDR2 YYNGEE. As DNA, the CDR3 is TGTGCCAGCAGCGTAATGCGAGGGACTAGCGGGGGGGAGGGTTCGCGGACCGGGGAGCTGTTTTTT. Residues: CASSVMRGTSGGEGSRTGELFF.

The DNA of the CDR3 is TGCGCCAGCAGCCGGGGGACTCAGGGGGAGCAGTATTTT. It codes for CASSRGTQGEQYF. The chain couples TRBV4-1 to TRBJ2-3, with D perhaps matching TRBD1 (7 bases). This CDR3 has 13 amino acids. Trimming removed 4 bases at V and 11 bases at J, with 16 bases between. CDR1 is MGHRA and CDR2 is YSYEKL in the germline V gene.

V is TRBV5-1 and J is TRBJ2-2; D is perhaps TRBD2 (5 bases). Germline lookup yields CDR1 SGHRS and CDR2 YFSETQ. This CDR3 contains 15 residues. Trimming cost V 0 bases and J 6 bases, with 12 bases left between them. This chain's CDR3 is CASSLGRTPAGELFF. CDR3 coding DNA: TGCGCCAGCAGCTTGGGTCGGACTCCCGCCGGGGAGCTGTTTTTT.

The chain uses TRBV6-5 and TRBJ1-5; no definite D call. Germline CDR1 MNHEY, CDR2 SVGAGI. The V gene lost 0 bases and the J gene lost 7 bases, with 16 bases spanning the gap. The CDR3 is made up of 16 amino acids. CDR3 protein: CASSYSGPTMGQPQHF. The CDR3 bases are TGTGCCAGCAGTTACTCCGGGCCCACCATGGGGCAGCCCCAGCATTTT.

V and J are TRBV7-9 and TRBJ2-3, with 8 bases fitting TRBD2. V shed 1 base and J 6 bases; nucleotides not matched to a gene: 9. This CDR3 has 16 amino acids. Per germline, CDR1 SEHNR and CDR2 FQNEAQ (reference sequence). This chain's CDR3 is CASSLVTAGGADTQYF. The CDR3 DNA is TGTGCCAGCAGCTTAGTAACCGCGGGAGGAGCCGATACGCAGTATTTT.

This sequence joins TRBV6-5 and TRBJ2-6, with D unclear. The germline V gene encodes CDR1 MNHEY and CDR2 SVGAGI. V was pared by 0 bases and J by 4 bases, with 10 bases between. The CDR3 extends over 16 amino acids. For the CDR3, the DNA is TGTGCCAGCAGTTACTCGATTATGAACGGGGCCAACGTCCTGACTTTC. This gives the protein CASSYSIMNGANVLTF.

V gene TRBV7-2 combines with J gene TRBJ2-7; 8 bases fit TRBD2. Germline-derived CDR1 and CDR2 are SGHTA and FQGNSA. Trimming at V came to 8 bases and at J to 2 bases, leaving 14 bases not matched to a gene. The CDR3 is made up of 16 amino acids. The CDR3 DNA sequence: TGTGCCAGCTCCTATAGAGGTCTAGCGGGTGCCTACGAGCAGTACTTC. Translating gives CASSYRGLAGAYEQYF.

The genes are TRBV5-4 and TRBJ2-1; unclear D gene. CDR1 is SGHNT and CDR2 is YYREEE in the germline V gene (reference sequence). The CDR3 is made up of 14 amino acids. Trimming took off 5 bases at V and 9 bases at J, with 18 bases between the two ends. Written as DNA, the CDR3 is TGTGCCAGCAGGAATCGGTCGGAGTTCTTTGAGCAGTTCTTC. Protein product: CASRNRSEFFEQFF.

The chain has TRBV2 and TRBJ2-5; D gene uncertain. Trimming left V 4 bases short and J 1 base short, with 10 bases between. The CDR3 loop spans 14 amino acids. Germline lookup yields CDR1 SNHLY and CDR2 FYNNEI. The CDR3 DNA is TGTGCCAGCAGTGGTCGGCTACTCCAAGAGACCCAGTACTTC. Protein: CASSGRLLQETQYF. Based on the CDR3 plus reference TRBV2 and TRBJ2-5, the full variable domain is EPEVTQTPSHQVTQMGQEVILRCVPISNHLYFYWYRQILGQKVEFLVSFYNNEISEKSEIFDDQFSVERPDGSNFTLKIRSTKLEDSAMYFCASSGRLLQETQYFGPGTRLLVL.

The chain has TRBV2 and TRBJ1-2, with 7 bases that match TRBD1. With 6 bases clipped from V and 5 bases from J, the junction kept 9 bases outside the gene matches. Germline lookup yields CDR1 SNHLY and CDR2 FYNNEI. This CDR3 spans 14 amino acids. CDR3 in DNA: TGTGCCAGCAGGTCGGGACAGATCATGTATGGCTACACCTTC. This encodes CASRSGQIMYGYTF.

CDR3 region: CASSVRQGPYEQYF. In DNA form, the CDR3 reads TGTGCCAGCTCAGTCCGACAGGGGCCATACGAGCAGTACTTC. The chain carries TRBV18 and TRBJ2-7; 8 positions agree with TRBD1. Germline values: CDR1 KGHSH, CDR2 LQKENI. The CDR3 has 14 residues. The V gene end was trimmed by 5 bases and the J gene end by 4 bases; junction bases not matched to a gene: 7.

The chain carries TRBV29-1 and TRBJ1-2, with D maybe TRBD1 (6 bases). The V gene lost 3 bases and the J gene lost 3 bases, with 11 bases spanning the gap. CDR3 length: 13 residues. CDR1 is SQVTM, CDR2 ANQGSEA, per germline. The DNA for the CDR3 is TGCAGCGTTGATGTGACAGGACACTATGGCTACACCTTC. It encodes CSVDVTGHYGYTF.

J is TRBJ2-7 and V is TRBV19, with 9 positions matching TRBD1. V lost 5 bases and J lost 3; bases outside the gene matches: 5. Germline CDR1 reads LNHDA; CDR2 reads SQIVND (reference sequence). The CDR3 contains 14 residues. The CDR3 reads CASSASGQGYEQYF. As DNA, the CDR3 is TGTGCCAGTAGTGCCTCGGGACAGGGCTACGAGCAGTACTTC.

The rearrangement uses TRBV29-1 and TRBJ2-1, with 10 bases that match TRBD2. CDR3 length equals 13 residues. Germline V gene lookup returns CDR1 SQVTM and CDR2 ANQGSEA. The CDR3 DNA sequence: TGCGGATCAACCGGGACTAGCGAGACCTACCAGTTCTTC. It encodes CGSTGTSETYQFF.

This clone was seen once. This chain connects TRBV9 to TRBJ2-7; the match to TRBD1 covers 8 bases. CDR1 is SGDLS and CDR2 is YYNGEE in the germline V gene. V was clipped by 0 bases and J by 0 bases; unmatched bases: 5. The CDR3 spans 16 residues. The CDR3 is CASSVGTGMASYEQYF. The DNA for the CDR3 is TGTGCCAGCAGCGTAGGGACAGGGATGGCCTCCTACGAGCAGTACTTC.

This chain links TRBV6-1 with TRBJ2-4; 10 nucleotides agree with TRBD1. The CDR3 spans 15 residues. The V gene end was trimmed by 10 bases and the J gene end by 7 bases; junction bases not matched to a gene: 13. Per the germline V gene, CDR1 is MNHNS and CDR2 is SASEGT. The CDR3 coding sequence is TGTGCCACCCACCTACAACGGGACAGGGGTAACATTCAGTACTTC. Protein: CATHLQRDRGNIQYF.

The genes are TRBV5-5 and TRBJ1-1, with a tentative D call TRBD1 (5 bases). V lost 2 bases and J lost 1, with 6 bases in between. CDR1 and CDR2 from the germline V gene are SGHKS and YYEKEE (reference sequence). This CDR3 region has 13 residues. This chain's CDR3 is CASSFQGNTEAFF. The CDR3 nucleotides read TGTGCCAGCAGCTTTCAGGGGAACACTGAAGCTTTCTTT.

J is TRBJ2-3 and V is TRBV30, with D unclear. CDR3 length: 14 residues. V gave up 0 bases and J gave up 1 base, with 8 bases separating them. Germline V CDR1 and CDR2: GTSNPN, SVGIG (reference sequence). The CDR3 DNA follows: TGTGCCTGGAGTGTAGTTGGCCGCACAGATACGCAGTATTTT. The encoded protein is CAWSVVGRTDTQYF.

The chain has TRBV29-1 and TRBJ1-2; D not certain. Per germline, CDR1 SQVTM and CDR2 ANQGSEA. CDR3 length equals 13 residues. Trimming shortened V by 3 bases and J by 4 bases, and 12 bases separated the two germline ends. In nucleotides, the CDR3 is TGCAGCGTTGAGTCGGCTTCTTTCTATGGCTACACCTTC. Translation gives CSVESASFYGYTF.

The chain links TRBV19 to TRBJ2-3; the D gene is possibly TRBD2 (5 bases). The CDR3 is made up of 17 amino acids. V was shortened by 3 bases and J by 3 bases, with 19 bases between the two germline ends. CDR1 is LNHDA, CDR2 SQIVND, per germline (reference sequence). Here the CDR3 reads CASSILSGQSYTDTQYF. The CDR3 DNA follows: TGTGCCAGTAGTATCTTAAGCGGTCAGTCCTATACAGATACGCAGTATTTT.